Sequencing of this T cell receptor (beta chain) was carried out in a study of blood T cells in healthy people across ages. Every sample gave at least 5.5 micrograms of total RNA when it was extracted. Combining a sample-barcoded 5' primer with a J-beta primer mix, a second PCR ran for 7 to 11 cycles. Each CDR3 protein gets one entry after TCRdb re-called the 5' RACE reads with MiXCR. The sample lists about 640,000 distinct CDR3 sequences; under 65% were seen once. There are 14 residues in the CDR3. Germline V gene data show CDR1 as SGHAT and CDR2 as FQNNGV. Trimming removed 3 bases from V and 5 bases from J; junction bases left unmatched: 7.

This chain connects TRBV11-2 to TRBJ2-7; 7 bases map to TRBD2. The sample was blood. This receptor was identified in a man in his 60s in good health. The CDR3 is CASSFGLAAHEQYF. CDR3 nucleotides: TGTGCCAGCAGCTTCGGGCTAGCGGCCCACGAGCAGTACTTC.